Listed here are 5 T cell receptor beta chains from one sample, sequenced in a study of control samples from healthy donors and cancer patients. The table came from immunoSEQ multiplex PCR; TCRdb's copy has only in-frame clones and leaves some out. The data hold 120,000 to 150,000 clones, with about 91% observed a single time. Material: blood. All receptors derive from a man aged 25 to 40 in good health.

The rearrangement links TRBV5-4 to TRBJ2-7; D unresolved. The CDR3 consists of 13 residues. V gave up 2 bases and J gave up 3 bases, with 9 bases separating them. Germline loops: CDR1 SGHNT, CDR2 YYREEE (reference sequence). The CDR3 is CASSLRVGYEQYF. The CDR3 region has the DNA TGTGCCAGCAGCTTAAGAGTAGGCTACGAGCAGTACTTC.

The genes are TRBV4-1 and TRBJ2-3; 10 nucleotides match TRBD2. The CDR3 has 16 residues. The V gene's germline CDR1 is MGHRA and CDR2 YSYEKL. The V gene end was trimmed by 4 bases and the J gene end by 0 bases; junction bases not matched to a gene: 4. CDR3 sequence: CASSPRTSGSTDTQYF. The CDR3 nucleotides read TGCGCCAGCAGCCCCCGGACTAGCGGTAGCACAGATACGCAGTATTTT.

The rearrangement uses TRBV15 and TRBJ1-2, with TRBD1 matching 9 bases. The junction had 3 bases not matched to a gene; V was cut back by 1 base and J by 3 bases. The CDR3 consists of 15 residues. CDR1 and CDR2 from the germline V gene are LNHNV and YYDKDF (reference sequence). The CDR3 sequence: CATSRGQGVHYGYTF. The CDR3 coding sequence is TGTGCCACCAGCAGAGGACAGGGGGTCCACTATGGCTACACCTTC. Based on the CDR3 plus reference TRBV15 and TRBJ1-2, the full variable domain is DAMVIQNPRYQVTQFGKPVTLSCSQTLNHNVMYWYQQKSSQAPKLLFHYYDKDFNNEADTPDNFQSRRPNTSFCFLDIRSPGLGDTAMYLCATSRGQGVHYGYTFGSGTRLTVV.

The gene calls are TRBV10-3 and TRBJ1-1; no firm D call. Per the germline V gene, CDR1 is ENHRY and CDR2 is SYGVKD. V lost 3 bases and J 1 base, leaving 3 bases between the germline ends. The CDR3 length is 12 residues. The CDR3 spells CAISDWNTEAFF. Here the CDR3 DNA reads TGTGCCATCAGTGATTGGAACACTGAAGCTTTCTTT.

The chain has TRBV5-1 and TRBJ2-6; unclear D gene. From germline, CDR1 is SGHRS and CDR2 YFSETQ. Trimming pared 2 bases from V and 2 bases from J, leaving 11 bases between. The CDR3 runs to 16 residues. This chain's CDR3 is CASSFQSSPGANVLTF. In DNA, the CDR3 is TGCGCCAGCAGCTTTCAGAGTTCCCCTGGGGCCAACGTCCTGACTTTC.